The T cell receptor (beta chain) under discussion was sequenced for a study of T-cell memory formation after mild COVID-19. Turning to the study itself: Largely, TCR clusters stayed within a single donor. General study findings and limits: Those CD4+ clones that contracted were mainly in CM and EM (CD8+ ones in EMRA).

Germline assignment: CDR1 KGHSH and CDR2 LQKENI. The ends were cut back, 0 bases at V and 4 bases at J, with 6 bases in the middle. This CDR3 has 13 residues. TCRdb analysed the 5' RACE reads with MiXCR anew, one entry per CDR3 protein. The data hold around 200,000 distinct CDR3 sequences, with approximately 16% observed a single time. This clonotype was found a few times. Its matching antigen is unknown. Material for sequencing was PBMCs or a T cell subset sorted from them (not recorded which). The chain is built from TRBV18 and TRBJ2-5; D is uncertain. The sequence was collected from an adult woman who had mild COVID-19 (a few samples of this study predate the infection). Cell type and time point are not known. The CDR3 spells CASSPPIGETQYF. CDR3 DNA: TGTGCCAGCTCACCACCGATCGGAGAGACCCAGTACTTC.